The rows below give T cell receptor beta chains drawn from one sample of a study of neurological immune-mediated disorders. TCRdb re-called the 5' RACE reads with MiXCR, one entry per CDR3 protein. The data show tens of thousands of distinct CDR3 sequences, with 15% to 20% seen just once and roughly 14% held by the top ten. The sequenced material came from PBMCs. Receptors originate from a woman aged 40 to 50 in good health. Each CDR3 is given with its conserved first and last residue. A D gene is named only where the DNA matches it firmly. Clone sizes are given selectively: once, few, many, or a class where the clone is expanded.

v_call	j_call	d_call	clone_size	cdr3_aa	cdr3_nt
TRBV5-6	TRBJ2-7	-	many	CASSLVEPTYEQYF	TGTGCCAGCAGCTTGGTGGAGCCCACCTACGAGCAGTACTTC
TRBV4-1	TRBJ1-1	-	-	CASSSSNTEAFF	TGCGCCAGCAGCTCAAGTAACACTGAAGCTTTCTTT
TRBV20-1	TRBJ2-7	TRBD1	many	CSARPGGQGKPYEQYF	TGCAGTGCTAGACCTGGGGGACAGGGAAAACCCTACGAGCAGTACTTC
TRBV12-5	TRBJ1-2	-	-	CASGLLGAASRDYGYTF	TGTGCTAGTGGTTTGCTCGGGGCCGCTTCGCGAGACTATGGCTACACCTTC
TRBV7-9	TRBJ2-2	-	many	CASSLSLTGELFF	TGTGCCAGCAGCTTATCTTTAACCGGGGAGCTGTTTTTT
TRBV12-3/TRBV12-4	TRBJ2-3	-	many	CASSLRGAGTDTQYF	TGTGCCAGCAGTTTAAGAGGGGCAGGCACAGATACGCAGTATTTT
TRBV10-3	TRBJ1-4	-	-	CAISDFGGINEKLFF	TGTGCCATCAGTGATTTTGGAGGGATTAATGAAAAACTGTTTTTT
TRBV28	TRBJ2-3	TRBD1	many	CASTGTVSTSTDTQYF	TGTGCCAGTACCGGGACAGTATCGACTAGCACAGATACGCAGTATTTT
TRBV20-1	TRBJ1-5	TRBD1	many	CSTDRGRNQPQHF	TGCAGTACAGACAGGGGTCGCAATCAGCCCCAGCATTTT
TRBV5-6	TRBJ2-2	TRBD1	many	CASSDRDLKAGELFF	TGTGCCAGCAGCGACAGGGATTTGAAAGCCGGGGAGCTGTTTTTT
TRBV5-1	TRBJ2-1	TRBD1	many	CASSLGTGREQFF	TGCGCCAGCAGCTTGGGGACAGGGCGGGAGCAGTTCTTC
TRBV7-8	TRBJ1-1	-	many	CASSPLAAANTEAFF	TGTGCCAGCAGCCCCTTGGCGGCAGCTAACACTGAAGCTTTCTTT
TRBV7-3	TRBJ2-3	-	-	CASSAQSRGTDTQYF	TGTGCCAGCAGCGCACAAAGTCGAGGCACAGATACGCAGTATTTT
TRBV9	TRBJ2-2	-	many	CASSDPSGGAWTGELFF	TGTGCCAGCAGCGACCCTAGTGGAGGGGCGTGGACCGGGGAGCTGTTTTTT
TRBV20-1	TRBJ2-1	TRBD2	many	CSAYGGGDEQFF	TGCAGTGCTTATGGCGGGGGGGACGAGCAGTTCTTC
TRBV7-2	TRBJ2-5	TRBD2	many	CASSFLGGGAGETQYF	TGTGCCAGCAGCTTCCTTGGCGGGGGGGCCGGGGAGACCCAGTACTTC
TRBV11-2	TRBJ2-4	TRBD1	many	CASRTGTGTNLAKNIQYF	TGTGCCAGCAGAACCGGGACAGGGACAAACCTAGCCAAAAACATTCAGTACTTC
TRBV7-2	TRBJ2-3	-	many	CASSTRDFKFTDTQYF	TGTGCCAGCAGCACCCGGGACTTCAAGTTCACAGATACGCAGTATTTT
TRBV5-1	TRBJ2-2	-	medium-sized	CASSLVRRAGELFF	TGCGCCAGCAGCTTGGTCCGGCGCGCCGGGGAGCTGTTTTTT
TRBV18	TRBJ2-7	-	-	CANSPGLHPEQYF	TGTGCCAACTCTCCGGGACTCCACCCGGAGCAGTACTTC
TRBV5-1	TRBJ1-4	TRBD1	-	CVRSLGQGAEKLFF	TGCGTCAGAAGCTTGGGACAGGGGGCCGAAAAACTGTTTTTT
TRBV20-1	TRBJ2-5	-	many	CSARDLLTGSGETQYF	TGCAGTGCTAGAGATCTGCTAACAGGCTCAGGGGAGACCCAGTACTTC
TRBV20-1	TRBJ2-2	TRBD2	few	CSARDGLAGALTGELFF	TGCAGTGCTAGAGATGGTCTAGCGGGGGCACTCACCGGGGAGCTGTTTTTT
TRBV28	TRBJ2-3	-	-	CASSPDYQQTDTQYF	TGTGCCAGCAGTCCGGACTATCAGCAAACAGATACGCAGTATTTT
TRBV7-8	TRBJ1-5	-	many	CASSLGQGDGYSNQPQHF	TGTGCCAGCAGCTTAGGCCAGGGAGACGGGTATAGCAATCAGCCCCAGCATTTT
TRBV20-1	TRBJ2-4	TRBD2	many	CSANIPGLAGSRVQYF	TGCAGTGCGAACATACCGGGACTAGCGGGGTCAAGGGTTCAGTACTTC
TRBV2	TRBJ2-6	-	few	CASTPRLSGANVLTF	TGTGCCAGCACCCCACGGCTCTCTGGGGCCAACGTCCTGACTTTC
TRBV5-1	TRBJ2-4	TRBD2	many	CASSLRTSGDPSKNIQYF	TGCGCCAGCAGCCTTCGGACTAGCGGGGACCCTTCCAAAAACATTCAGTACTTC
TRBV5-1	TRBJ1-2	TRBD1	-	CASSLGGGSYGYTF	TGCGCCAGCAGCTTGGGAGGGGGCTCGTATGGCTACACCTTC
TRBV10-3	TRBJ2-4	-	many	CAISEKGTNIQYF	TGTGCCATCAGTGAGAAGGGTACAAACATTCAGTACTTC
TRBV5-1	TRBJ1-1	-	medium-sized	CASSLNQGNTEAFF	TGCGCCAGCAGCTTGAATCAGGGGAACACTGAAGCTTTCTTT
TRBV6-6	TRBJ1-2	-	many	CASSYSPGNYGYTF	TGTGCCAGCAGTTACTCGCCAGGGAACTATGGCTACACCTTC
TRBV2	TRBJ2-5	-	-	CASSAVGPGTQYF	TGTGCCAGCAGTGCCGTGGGGCCAGGGACCCAGTACTTC
TRBV5-1	TRBJ2-2	-	many	CASSLVIGLKPGGELFF	TGCGCCAGCAGCTTGGTTATAGGACTTAAGCCCGGCGGGGAGCTGTTTTTT
TRBV7-9	TRBJ1-1	-	many	CASSLAGGSEAFF	TGTGCCAGCAGCTTAGCCGGGGGGAGTGAAGCTTTCTTT
TRBV5-4	TRBJ1-1	-	-	CASGKDGEAFF	TGTGCCAGCGGAAAGGACGGTGAAGCTTTCTTT
TRBV19	TRBJ1-1	-	-	CASSRTPTAQVNTEAFF	TGTGCCAGTAGCCGAACCCCGACCGCCCAAGTCAACACTGAAGCTTTCTTT
TRBV6-6	TRBJ2-7	TRBD1	-	CASIQGGSRSYEQYF	TGTGCCAGCATCCAAGGGGGCTCGCGCTCCTACGAGCAGTACTTC
TRBV20-1	TRBJ2-1	TRBD2	many	CSVPTLAGGGEQFF	TGCAGTGTCCCAACCCTAGCGGGGGGGGGTGAGCAGTTCTTC
TRBV2	TRBJ2-1	TRBD2	many	CASSEARLAGAYEQFF	TGTGCCAGCAGTGAAGCTAGACTAGCGGGGGCGTATGAGCAGTTCTTC
TRBV20-1	TRBJ1-1	TRBD1	-	CSARTGWDTEAFF	TGCAGTGCTCGGACAGGGTGGGACACTGAAGCTTTCTTT
TRBV12-3/TRBV12-4	TRBJ1-2	TRBD1	many	CASTDDGTGYYGYTF	TGTGCCAGCACCGACGACGGGACAGGGTACTATGGCTACACCTTC
TRBV14	TRBJ2-3	-	many	CASSTSRTDTQYF	TGTGCCAGCAGCACTAGCCGCACAGATACGCAGTATTTT
TRBV20-1	TRBJ1-1	-	many	CSASDGNTEAFF	TGCAGTGCCTCGGACGGGAACACTGAAGCTTTCTTT
TRBV4-1	TRBJ1-5	TRBD1	few	CASSQSTGTGDQPQHF	TGCGCCAGCAGCCAAAGTACCGGGACAGGGGATCAGCCCCAGCATTTT